This TCR beta chain is drawn from a study of blood T cell repertoires in COVID-19. Study summary: Researchers got acute and convalescent COVID-19 samples from the United States, Italy and Spain. T cells, B-cell-depleted T cells, or PBMCs provided the cDNA or gDNA that served as material.

This CDR3 spans 16 amino acids. Germline CDR1 is SGDLS and CDR2 is YYNGEE. Trimming took 4 bases from V and 5 from J; bases not matched to a gene: 12. TCRdb's copy holds only in-frame clones and misses some; the assay was immunoSEQ multiplex PCR. The data contain about 330,000 clones, approximately 88% of them singletons. Sequencing input: peripheral blood. The source of this sequence is a woman between 45 and 65 years old with active or convalescent COVID-19. V gene TRBV9 combines with J gene TRBJ2-1, with 7 bases matching TRBD2. The CDR3: CASSWGLGREHNEQFF. CDR3 nucleotides: TGTGCCAGCAGCTGGGGTCTTGGGCGGGAGCACAATGAGCAGTTCTTC.